This record covers a single T cell receptor beta chain. Its target is unknown. Prepared libraries of TCR beta cDNA carried unique molecular identifiers. T cells numbering roughly 0.95 to 11 million gave rise to roughly 550,000 cDNA molecules. A single record per CDR3 protein comes from TCRdb applying MiXCR to the PCR reads. The sample shows over 250,000 distinct CDR3 sequences, just over 35% of them seen only once. The sample comes from a study of post-analysis software for immune sequencing data. Study-level points and caveats: Roughly five TRBV segments appeared more often in patients than in controls, and TRBV5-6, TRBV5-1 and TRBV20-1 were among these.

The junction had 12 bases not matched to a gene; V was cut back by 5 bases and J by 2 bases. The germline gives CDR1 SEHNR, CDR2 FQNEAQ (reference sequence). The CDR3 is 17 residues long. The chain links TRBV7-9 to TRBJ2-3; 8 nucleotides line up with TRBD2. The TCR originated in a girl aged 5 to 17 with multiple sclerosis. Sequencing was done on a sample of blood. CDR3 residues: CASSVPLLAGSTDTQYF. The CDR3 bases are TGTGCCAGCAGCGTCCCCCTTTTAGCGGGATCCACAGATACGCAGTATTTT.